This TCR beta chain was observed in a study of breast tumors, draining lymph nodes, adjacent tissues. TCRdb reprocessed the multiplex PCR reads via MiXCR and lists one record per CDR3 protein. The sample yields 70,000 to 95,000 distinct CDR3 sequences, roughly 19% seen once. Samples came from axillary lymph nodes draining the breast cancer. Germline assignment: CDR1 SGHTA and CDR2 FQGNSA. The CDR3 length is 16 residues. The V segment lost 2 bases and the J segment 1 base; nucleotides outside the gene matches: 7. Sequencing was carried out using axillary lymph node tissue. This clonotype was obtained from a female donor with breast cancer. Some clones in this sample may be carry-over from other donors' samples. The rearrangement joins TRBV7-2 to TRBJ2-5; 7 bases are a match to TRBD2. CDR3 nucleotide sequence: TGTGCCAGCAGCTTATTTGGCGGGAGCTCCCAAGAGACCCAGTACTTC. Its translation is CASSLFGGSSQETQYF.